This is a list of T cell receptor beta chains from one sample in a study of blood T cell repertoires in COVID-19. The data were produced by immunoSEQ multiplex PCR, yet TCRdb's version contains in-frame clones alone and is incomplete. The sample includes about 46,000 clones, 80% to 90% of them seen just once. The sequenced sample consisted of peripheral blood. The receptors were gathered from a woman older than 75 with COVID-19, enrolled during active disease. Each CDR3 is given with its conserved first and last residue. A D gene is named only where the DNA matches it firmly. Size is stated for part of the rows, as once, few or many counts, or as a class when the clone is expanded.

v_call: TRBV3-1/TRBV3-2
d_call: TRBD1
j_call: TRBJ2-7
clone_size: -
cdr3_nt: TGTGCCAGCAGCCCTAGAGACCCCGGACAGGGCTACTCCTACGAGCAGTACTTC
cdr3_aa: CASSPRDPGQGYSYEQYF

v_call: TRBV5-1
d_call: -
j_call: TRBJ1-2
clone_size: few
cdr3_nt: TGCGCCAGCAGCTTCAATTTCGGTGGCTACACCTTC
cdr3_aa: CASSFNFGGYTF

v_call: TRBV28
d_call: -
j_call: TRBJ2-6
clone_size: -
cdr3_nt: TGTGCCAGCAGTCAACAGGATGCTGGGGCCAACGTCCTGACTTTC
cdr3_aa: CASSQQDAGANVLTF

v_call: TRBV7-3
d_call: TRBD2
j_call: TRBJ2-3
clone_size: -
cdr3_nt: TGTGCCAGCAGCTCCCAGGGAGGGCGTCCAGATACGCAGTATTTT
cdr3_aa: CASSSQGGRPDTQYF

v_call: TRBV19
d_call: -
j_call: TRBJ1-4
clone_size: -
cdr3_nt: TGTGCCAGTAGTAACGGATGGGCGGAAAAACTGTTTTTT
cdr3_aa: CASSNGWAEKLFF

v_call: TRBV6-4
d_call: TRBD1
j_call: TRBJ1-2
clone_size: -
cdr3_nt: TGTGCCAGCAAGTTGACAGGGGTTGACTATGGCTACACCTTC
cdr3_aa: CASKLTGVDYGYTF

v_call: TRBV2
d_call: -
j_call: TRBJ2-1
clone_size: -
cdr3_nt: TGTGCCAGCAGTGAAGAAGCGTCATCCTACAATGAGCAGTTCTTC
cdr3_aa: CASSEEASSYNEQFF

v_call: TRBV2
d_call: -
j_call: TRBJ1-1
clone_size: few
cdr3_nt: TGTGCCAGCATGAAGGGGATGGACACTGAAGCTTTCTTT
cdr3_aa: CASMKGMDTEAFF

v_call: TRBV9
d_call: TRBD2
j_call: TRBJ2-3
clone_size: -
cdr3_nt: TGTGCCAGCAGCGTAGGGACTAGCGGGGCAGATACGCAGTATTTT
cdr3_aa: CASSVGTSGADTQYF

v_call: TRBV18
d_call: -
j_call: TRBJ2-1
clone_size: -
cdr3_nt: TGTGCCAGCTCACCGGACCTGGGACTGACCTACAATGAGCAGTTCTTC
cdr3_aa: CASSPDLGLTYNEQFF

v_call: TRBV19
d_call: -
j_call: TRBJ2-3
clone_size: -
cdr3_nt: TGTGCCAGTAGTATTGGGCAGGGGCTTTGGGACGAAACTAGCACAGATACGCAGTATTTT
cdr3_aa: CASSIGQGLWDETSTDTQYF

v_call: TRBV5-6
d_call: -
j_call: TRBJ2-1
clone_size: -
cdr3_nt: TGTGCCAGCAGGTCGGTCGGGGAACCCTACAATGAGCAGTTCTTC
cdr3_aa: CASRSVGEPYNEQFF

v_call: TRBV5-4
d_call: -
j_call: TRBJ1-4
clone_size: once
cdr3_nt: TGTGCCAGCACCCGACCTGGAGCTGAAAAACTGTTTTTT
cdr3_aa: CASTRPGAEKLFF

v_call: TRBV19
d_call: -
j_call: TRBJ1-2
clone_size: -
cdr3_nt: TGTGCCAGTAGTCCAGGGCAAGGCAGGGCTGGCTACACCTTC
cdr3_aa: CASSPGQGRAGYTF

v_call: TRBV4-2
d_call: TRBD1
j_call: TRBJ2-3
clone_size: few
cdr3_nt: TGTGCCAGCAGCCATACGTCCTCACAGGGGGCAAGCACAGATACGCAGTATTTT
cdr3_aa: CASSHTSSQGASTDTQYF

v_call: TRBV6-5
d_call: -
j_call: TRBJ1-2
clone_size: -
cdr3_nt: TGTGCCAGCAGTTACGTCAGGGGAGCCTATGGCTACACCTTC
cdr3_aa: CASSYVRGAYGYTF

v_call: TRBV11-2
d_call: TRBD1
j_call: TRBJ1-1
clone_size: few
cdr3_nt: TGTGCCAGCAGCTTAGGGGGACAGGGGGCGCGGGAAGCTTTCTTT
cdr3_aa: CASSLGGQGAREAFF

v_call: TRBV6-1
d_call: -
j_call: TRBJ2-7
clone_size: few
cdr3_nt: TGTGCCAGCAGTGAACGGGCCACCGGGGCCTACGAGCAGTACTTC
cdr3_aa: CASSERATGAYEQYF

v_call: TRBV18
d_call: -
j_call: TRBJ1-3
clone_size: -
cdr3_nt: TGTGCCAGCTCAGCGACTACCCCCTCTGGAAACACCATATATTTT
cdr3_aa: CASSATTPSGNTIYF

v_call: TRBV6-6
d_call: -
j_call: TRBJ1-1
clone_size: once
cdr3_nt: TGTGCCAGCAGTTCTACGGGGGGAGCTTTCTTT
cdr3_aa: CASSSTGGAFF

v_call: TRBV6-5
d_call: TRBD2
j_call: TRBJ2-5
clone_size: -
cdr3_nt: TGTGCCAGCACCCGGGCGGGAGCGGAGGAGACCCAGTACTTC
cdr3_aa: CASTRAGAEETQYF

v_call: TRBV7-8
d_call: TRBD1
j_call: TRBJ1-1
clone_size: -
cdr3_nt: TGTGCCAGCAGCACCCGACAGGGGTGGACCACTGAAGCTTTCTTT
cdr3_aa: CASSTRQGWTTEAFF

v_call: TRBV28
d_call: -
j_call: TRBJ1-2
clone_size: -
cdr3_nt: TGTGCCAGCAGTTTGGAGAGGGTCTATGGCTACACCTTC
cdr3_aa: CASSLERVYGYTF

v_call: TRBV27
d_call: TRBD1
j_call: TRBJ2-1
clone_size: -
cdr3_nt: TGTGCCAGCAGTTGGGACAGGGACTACAATGAGCAGTTCTTC
cdr3_aa: CASSWDRDYNEQFF

v_call: TRBV7-2
d_call: -
j_call: TRBJ2-3
clone_size: -
cdr3_nt: TGTGCCAGCAGCTTAGAGGGGGGGCAGAGAGATACGCAGTATTTT
cdr3_aa: CASSLEGGQRDTQYF

v_call: TRBV18
d_call: TRBD2
j_call: TRBJ2-2
clone_size: once
cdr3_nt: TGTGCCAGCTCACCACGGCTAGCGGGAGGCACAAACACCGGGGAGCTGTTTTTT
cdr3_aa: CASSPRLAGGTNTGELFF